These T cell receptor beta chains were read from a single sample in a study of T-cell reconstitution after alpha-beta-depleted transplantation in children. MiXCR, applied by TCRdb to the PCR reads, yields one record per CDR3 protein. The profile shows about 540,000 distinct CDR3 sequences, about 16% of them singletons. This specimen was PBMCs from the stem cell graft donor, taken from the stem cell graft. The source is a human donor who donated a stem cell graft to a child with acute lymphoblastic leukemia. The conserved cysteine and the conserved F or W are not part of the CDR3 here.

v_call | cdr3_aa
TRBV13 | ASSPWTGRNTGELF
TRBV12-3/TRBV12-4 | ASSLSRRETQY
TRBV5-6 | ASSPISGRRNNEQF
TRBV6-1 | ASSEVDPSVKDRAYEQY
TRBV5-1 | ASSRSQETQY
TRBV3-1 | ASRSQRAYEQY
TRBV27 | ASTNRGDYEQY
TRBV4-1 | ASSLTLLLAKNIQY
TRBV9 | ASSVEKRTSGTDTQY
TRBV28 | ASSLDSSYAAYEQY
TRBV7-6 | ASSFTSGIQTGELF
TRBV15 | ATSYWAGTGEQY
TRBV20-1 | SARESSLAQY
TRBV12-3/TRBV12-4 | ASSGLEATDTQY
TRBV7-9 | ASSSPEKGLGDYEQY
TRBV25-1 | ASSESDRGNTEAF
TRBV12-3/TRBV12-4 | ASSSSGIRDGRQKLF
TRBV11-2 | ASSLDAMVAGSTYNEQF
TRBV20-1 | SARAVAPLLYTQY
TRBV10-3 | AISEFRQGQETQY
TRBV5-6 | ASSLAGFTEAF
TRBV7-8 | ASSLGIAGRLYDQY
TRBV20-1 | SAQRSLGWAIKSF